This TCR beta chain emerged from a study of cytomegalovirus exposure and HLA in healthy donors. CDR1 is SGHTA and CDR2 is FQGNSA in the germline V gene. The V gene end was trimmed by 1 base and the J gene end by 4 bases; junction bases not matched to a gene: 11. This CDR3 has 17 amino acids. Use of 60 Vbeta and 13 Jbeta primers characterized the PCR. Some clones are missing from TCRdb's copy, which holds only in-frame ones; the method was immunoSEQ multiplex PCR. Among 50,000 to 60,000 clones listed, around 72% were seen once. This receptor was taken from a man younger than 30 in good health and CMV-seronegative. The sequencing input was PBMCs. This chain connects TRBV7-2 to TRBJ1-2; TRBD1 matches at 8 bases. CDR3 in DNA: TGTGCCAGCAGCTTAGGACTAGGTGGACAGGGACGCTATGGCTACACCTTC. Translated, it gives CASSLGLGGQGRYGYTF. Complete variable domain (other parts from reference TRBV7-2 and TRBJ1-2): GAGVSQSPSNKVTEKGKDVELRCDPISGHTALYWYRQSLGQGLEFLIYFQGNSAPDKSGLPSDRFSAERTGGSVSTLTIQRTQQEDSAVYLCASSLGLGGQGRYGYTFGSGTRLTVV.